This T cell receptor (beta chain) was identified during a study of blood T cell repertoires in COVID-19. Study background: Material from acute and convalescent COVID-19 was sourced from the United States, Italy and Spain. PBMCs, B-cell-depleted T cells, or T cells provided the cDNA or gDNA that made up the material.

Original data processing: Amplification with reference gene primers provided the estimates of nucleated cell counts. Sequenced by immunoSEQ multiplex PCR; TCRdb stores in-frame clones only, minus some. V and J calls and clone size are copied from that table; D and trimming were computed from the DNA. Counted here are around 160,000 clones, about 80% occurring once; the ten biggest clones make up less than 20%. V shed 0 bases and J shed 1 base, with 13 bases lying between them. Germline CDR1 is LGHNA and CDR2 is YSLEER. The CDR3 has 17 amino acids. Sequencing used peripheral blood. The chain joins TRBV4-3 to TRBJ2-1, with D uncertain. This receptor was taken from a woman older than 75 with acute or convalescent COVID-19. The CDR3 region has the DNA TGCGCCAGCAGCCAAGACGGTAGTAGCAATTCCTACAATGAGCAGTTCTTC. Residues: CASSQDGSSNSYNEQFF.